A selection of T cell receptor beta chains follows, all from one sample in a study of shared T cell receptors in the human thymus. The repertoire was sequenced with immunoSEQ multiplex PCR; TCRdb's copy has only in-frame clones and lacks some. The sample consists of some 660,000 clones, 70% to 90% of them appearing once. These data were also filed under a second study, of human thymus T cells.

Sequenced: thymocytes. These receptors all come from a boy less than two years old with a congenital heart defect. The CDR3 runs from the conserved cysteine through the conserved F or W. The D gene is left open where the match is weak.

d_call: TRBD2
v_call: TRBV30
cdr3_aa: CAVVGGETQYF

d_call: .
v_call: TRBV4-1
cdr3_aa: CASSSNRGAGQPQHF

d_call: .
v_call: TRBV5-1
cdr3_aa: CASSLVQGRMNTEAFF

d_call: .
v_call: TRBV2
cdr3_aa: CASSTLGVDVKGYTF

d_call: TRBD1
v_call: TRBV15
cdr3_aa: CATSRTPGQGLLYGYTF

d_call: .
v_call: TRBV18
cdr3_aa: CASDGPRRGEAFF

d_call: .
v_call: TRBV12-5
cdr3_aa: CASGLARAGPYNEQFF

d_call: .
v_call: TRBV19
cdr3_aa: CASQPQFYGPNTEAFF

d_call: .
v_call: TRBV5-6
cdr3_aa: CASSPAGQPATNEKLFF

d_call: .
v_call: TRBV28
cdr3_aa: CASRPPGFYNYGYTF

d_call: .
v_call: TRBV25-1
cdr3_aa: CASSPPPGERETQYF

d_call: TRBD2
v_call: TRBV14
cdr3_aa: CASSPKSESGRVSNEQFF

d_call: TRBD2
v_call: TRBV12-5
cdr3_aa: CASGLVSKKTSGRVGNEQFF

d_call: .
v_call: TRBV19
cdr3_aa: CASRIQGFGELFF

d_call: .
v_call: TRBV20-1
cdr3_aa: CSARAGYGYTF

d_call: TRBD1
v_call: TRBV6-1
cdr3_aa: CASSGTGTGELFF

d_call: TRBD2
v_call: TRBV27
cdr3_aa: CASRAGANTGELFF

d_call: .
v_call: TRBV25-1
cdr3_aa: CASSDRDTNYEQYF

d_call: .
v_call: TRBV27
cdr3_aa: CASSLKEEGYSPLHF

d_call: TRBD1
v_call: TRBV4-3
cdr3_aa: CASSQGGQEDYGYTF

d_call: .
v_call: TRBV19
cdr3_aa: CASSRAAGEWDQPQHF

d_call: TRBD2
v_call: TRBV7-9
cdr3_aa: CASSLVLFKASGFNEQFF

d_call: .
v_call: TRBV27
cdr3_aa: CASSSGDIQYF

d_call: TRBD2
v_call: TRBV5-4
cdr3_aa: CASSFLAGGEETQYF

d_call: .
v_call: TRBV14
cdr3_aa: CASSQELHYNSPLHF

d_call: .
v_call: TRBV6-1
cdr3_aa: CASTLRAQLWLF

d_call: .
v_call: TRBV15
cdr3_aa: CATSRESRDNYGYTF

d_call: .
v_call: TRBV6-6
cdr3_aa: CASSYFGTYPEYF

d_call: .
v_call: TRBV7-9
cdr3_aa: CASSPRNQGPTYEQYF

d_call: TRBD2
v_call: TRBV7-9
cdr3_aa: CASSLLAGGVTGELFF

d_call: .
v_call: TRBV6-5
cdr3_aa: CASGGSDTEAFF

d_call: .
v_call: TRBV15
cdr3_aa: CATSRGTVNSNQPQHF

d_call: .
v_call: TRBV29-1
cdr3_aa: CSVGRGRYNEQFF

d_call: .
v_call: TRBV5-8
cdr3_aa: CASSLPGSGSQSPNQPQHF

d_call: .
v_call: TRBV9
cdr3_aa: CASSVGDKAKNIQYF

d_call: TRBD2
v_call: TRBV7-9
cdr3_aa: CASRDFGGSCYF

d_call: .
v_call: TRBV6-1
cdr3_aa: CASSAETGSLQDNEQFF

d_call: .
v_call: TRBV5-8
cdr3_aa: CASSWGVGGAASNQPQHF

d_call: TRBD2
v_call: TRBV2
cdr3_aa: CASSEESGEITDTQYF

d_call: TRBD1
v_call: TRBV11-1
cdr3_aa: CASRGGTGLSYEQYF

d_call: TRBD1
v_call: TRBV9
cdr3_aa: CASSPPTGLITEAFF

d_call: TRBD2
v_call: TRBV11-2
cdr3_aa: CASSRLSGGKGTDTQYF

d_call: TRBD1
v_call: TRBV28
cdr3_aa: CASFSPTGALHQPQHF

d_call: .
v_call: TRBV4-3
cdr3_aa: CASSQSPGDGYTF

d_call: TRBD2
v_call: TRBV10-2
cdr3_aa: CASKLAGAEQYF

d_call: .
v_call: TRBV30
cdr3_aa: CAWSIRQANNTEAFF

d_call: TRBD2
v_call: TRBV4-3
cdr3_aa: CASSQDGAGTSGRAIEQYF

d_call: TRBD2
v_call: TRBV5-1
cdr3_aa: CASSGERGAYEQYF

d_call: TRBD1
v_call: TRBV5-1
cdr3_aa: CASSLADRDQETQYF

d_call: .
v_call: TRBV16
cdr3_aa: CASSQLDTSSYEQYF

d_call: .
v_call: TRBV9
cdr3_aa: CASSVEEEGQGPGANVLTF

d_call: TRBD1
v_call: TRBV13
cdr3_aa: CASSLWGQGSYEQYF

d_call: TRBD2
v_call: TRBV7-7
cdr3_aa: CASSLGKRGKYNEQFF

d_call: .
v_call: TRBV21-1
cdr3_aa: CASSKVEPAPGRAYGYTF

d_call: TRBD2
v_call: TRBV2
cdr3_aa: CASSPGLAGVIETQYF

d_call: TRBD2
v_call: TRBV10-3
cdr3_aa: CAISLTSGGALYEQYF

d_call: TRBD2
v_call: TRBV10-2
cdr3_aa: CASSETERERGFNEQFF